These 29 T cell receptor beta chains share one sample of origin, sequenced in a study of cytomegalovirus exposure and HLA in healthy donors. The data were produced by immunoSEQ multiplex PCR, yet TCRdb's version contains in-frame clones alone and is incomplete. In the table there are roughly 71,000 clones, roughly 94% of which are singletons. The sequenced sample consisted of PBMCs. These receptor sequences come from a woman younger than 35 in good health and CMV-seronegative.

The rearrangement uses TRBV5-6 and TRBJ2-5; 9 positions match TRBD1. Germline loops: CDR1 SGHDT, CDR2 YYEEEE. Trimming removed 4 bases from V and 7 bases from J; junction bases left unmatched: 17. This CDR3 contains 17 residues. The CDR3 nucleotides read TGTGCCAGCAGCCTTCGGACAGGGGCACTCTTAAGGGGGACCCAGTACTTC. Its translation: CASSLRTGALLRGTQYF.

The chain combines TRBV4-3 with TRBJ2-3, with 10 bases identical to TRBD1. CDR3 length: 16 amino acids. CDR1 and CDR2 (germline): LGHNA, YSLEER. V was pared by 3 bases and J by 1 base, with 4 bases of the junction left unmatched. The CDR3 reads CASSHWGTGGTDTQYF. As DNA, the CDR3 is TGCGCCAGCAGCCACTGGGGGACAGGGGGCACAGATACGCAGTATTTT.

The chain uses TRBV25-1 and TRBJ1-6, with 7 bases matching TRBD1. This CDR3 contains 18 residues. The V gene's germline CDR1 is MGHDK and CDR2 SYGVNS. V was pared by 5 bases and J by 0 bases, with 10 bases of the junction left unmatched. CDR3 amino acids: CASSKSQGLPSYNSPLHF. The CDR3 DNA reads TGTGCCAGCAGTAAATCACAGGGGTTACCCTCCTATAATTCACCCCTCCACTTT.

In this sample, this clone turned up once. The chain carries TRBV5-4 and TRBJ2-3, with 10 bases that match TRBD2. After removal of 0 bases from V and 2 bases from J, the junction contained 3 bases not matched to a gene. The CDR3 runs 16 residues. Germline CDR1 is SGHNT and CDR2 is YYREEE (reference sequence). In DNA form, the CDR3 reads TGTGCCAGCAGCTTGGATCTAGCGGGGGCCACAGATACGCAGTATTTT. As protein: CASSLDLAGATDTQYF.

This sequence joins TRBV4-1 and TRBJ2-2; a possible D gene is TRBD1 (6 bases). Germline V CDR1 and CDR2: MGHRA, YSYEKL. Deletions cut 0 bases from V and 4 bases from J, with 12 bases between. The length of the CDR3 is 16 residues. CDR3: CASSQEGAGLTGELFF. The CDR3 nucleotides read TGCGCCAGCAGCCAAGAGGGGGCAGGACTCACCGGGGAGCTGTTTTTT.

This clone showed up just once. This chain connects TRBV28 to TRBJ2-4; D is uncertain. Per germline, CDR1 MDHEN and CDR2 SYDVKM. V was trimmed by 5 bases and J by 11 bases, leaving 13 bases between them. This CDR3 contains 12 residues. In nucleotides, the CDR3 is TGTGCCAGCAGTCCCCTTAAGAGCTTTCAGTACTTC. This encodes CASSPLKSFQYF. The variable domain in full, completed from reference TRBV28 and TRBJ2-4, reads DVKVTQSSRYLVKRTGEKVFLECVQDMDHENMFWYRQDPGLGLRLIYFSYDVKMKEKGDIPEGYSVSREKKERFSLILESASTNQTSMYLCASSPLKSFQYFGAGTRLSVL.

V usage is TRBV9 and J usage is TRBJ2-7; D is uncertain. The germline CDR1 and CDR2 sequences are SGDLS and YYNGEE. The CDR3 has 13 amino acids. Trimming took 6 bases from V and 5 from J, leaving 15 bases between them. CDR3 amino acids: CASTQPGSNEQYF. The CDR3, as DNA: TGTGCCAGCACCCAACCCGGGTCGAACGAGCAGTACTTC. The variable domain in full, with the rest retrieved from reference TRBV9 and TRBJ2-7, is DSGVTQTPKHLITATGQRVTLRCSPRSGDLSVYWYQQSLDQGLQFLIQYYNGEERAKGNILERFSAQQFPDLHSELNLSSLELGDSALYFCASTQPGSNEQYFGPGTRLTVT.

V gene TRBV7-2 combines with J gene TRBJ2-1; 7 bases agree with TRBD2. J lost 8 bases, V lost 1 base, and 2 bases had no gene match. CDR3 length: 13 amino acids. Germline V gene lookup returns CDR1 SGHTA and CDR2 FQGNSA. The CDR3 DNA follows: TGTGCCAGCAGCTTAGTAAGCGGGGATGAGCAGTTCTTC. Translating it yields CASSLVSGDEQFF. The full variable domain, with the rest looked up from reference TRBV7-2 and TRBJ2-1, is GAGVSQSPSNKVTEKGKDVELRCDPISGHTALYWYRQSLGQGLEFLIYFQGNSAPDKSGLPSDRFSAERTGGSVSTLTIQRTQQEDSAVYLCASSLVSGDEQFFGPGTRLTVL.

This rearrangement joins TRBV14 to TRBJ1-5, with 8 bases identical to TRBD1. V dropped 1 base and J dropped 1; count of bases not matched to a gene: 6. The V gene's germline CDR1 is SGHDN and CDR2 FVKESK. The CDR3 runs to 17 residues. The CDR3 nucleotides read TGTGCCAGCAGCCAAGGACAGGGGTTTACGAGCAATCAGCCCCAGCATTTT. Translation gives CASSQGQGFTSNQPQHF.

This clone has only one observation. V usage is TRBV6-5 and J usage is TRBJ2-2; no clear D. Germline CDR1 MNHEY, CDR2 SVGAGI. The V and J ends lost 6 bases and 3 bases respectively, with 5 bases between them. CDR3 length: 12 amino acids. In nucleotides, the CDR3 is TGTGCCAGCAGACTATACACCGGGGAGCTGTTTTTT. This gives the protein CASRLYTGELFF.

In its sample, this clone was seen once. The gene calls are TRBV19 and TRBJ1-6; D is possibly TRBD1 (5 bases). The V and J ends lost 6 bases and 6 bases respectively, with 18 bases between them. CDR1 and CDR2 from the germline V gene are LNHDA and SQIVND (reference sequence). There are 16 residues in the CDR3. CDR3 region: CASSAVRGVANSPLHF. DNA for the CDR3: TGTGCCAGTAGCGCCGTTCGGGGGGTGGCTAATTCACCCCTCCACTTT.

The chain couples TRBV9 to TRBJ2-1; possible D gene TRBD2, 7 bases. The CDR3 covers 16 residues. Trimming shortened V by 0 bases and J by 4 bases, and 14 bases separated the two germline ends. Germline V gene lookup returns CDR1 SGDLS and CDR2 YYNGEE. The CDR3 region has the DNA TGTGCCAGCAGCGTAGGAGGGGGGGCTACATACAATGAGCAGTTCTTC. Amino acids: CASSVGGGATYNEQFF.

CDR3 sequence reads: CASSLSGRVGNEQFF. The CDR3 DNA reads as TGTGCCAGCAGCTTGTCAGGGAGGGTAGGCAATGAGCAGTTCTTC. This chain uses TRBV7-3 with TRBJ2-1; the match to TRBD2 covers 7 bases. The CDR3 totals 15 residues. V was clipped by 3 bases and J by 6 bases; unmatched bases: 8. Germline CDR1 is SGHTA and CDR2 is FQGTGA.

The chain joins TRBV5-8 to TRBJ2-2; no definite D call. CDR3 length equals 14 residues. Germline assignment: CDR1 SGHTS and CDR2 YDEGEE. The V end lost 3 bases, the J end lost 6 bases, and 12 bases lay between the germline ends. The CDR3 nucleotides are TGTGCCAGCAGCTCCTACATGGAGCCCGGGGAGCTGTTTTTT. Its translation is CASSSYMEPGELFF.

The chain joins TRBV6-6 to TRBJ1-3; 9 nucleotides align to TRBD1. This CDR3 comprises 16 residues. Losses at the gene ends were 5 bases for V and 0 bases for J; bases not matched to a gene: 5. Germline assignment: CDR1 MNHNY and CDR2 SVGAGI (reference sequence). CDR3 region: CASSLIQGASGNTIYF. CDR3 DNA: TGTGCCAGCAGTCTCATACAGGGGGCCTCTGGAAACACCATATATTTT.

The gene calls are TRBV7-2 and TRBJ1-1, with TRBD1 matching over 10 bases. Germline loops: CDR1 SGHTA, CDR2 FQGNSA. V lost 5 bases, J lost 3 bases, and 3 bases stayed unmatched. The CDR3 consists of 14 residues. The CDR3 loop is CASSDRGHYTEAFF. The DNA for the CDR3 is TGTGCCAGCAGCGACAGGGGGCATTACACTGAAGCTTTCTTT.

This chain uses TRBV18 with TRBJ2-3, with D hard to call. Germline values: CDR1 KGHSH, CDR2 LQKENI. The V end was cut by 5 bases, the J end by 0 bases, with 6 bases between. The CDR3 runs to 13 residues. The CDR3, as DNA: TGTGCCAGCTCATCTCAGAGCACAGATACGCAGTATTTT. This sequence encodes CASSSQSTDTQYF.

This chain connects TRBV6-5 to TRBJ2-3; D is perhaps TRBD1 (5 bases). CDR1 is MNHEY, CDR2 SVGAGI, per germline. Trimming took 2 bases from V and 8 from J, leaving 14 bases between them. This CDR3 is 14 amino acids long. The CDR3 spells CASSYQGLVGTQYF. The CDR3 region has the DNA TGTGCCAGCAGTTACCAGGGTTTGGTCGGTACGCAGTATTTT.

The gene calls are TRBV7-2 and TRBJ2-5; TRBD2 agrees at 11 bases. This CDR3 is 16 amino acids long. V was pared by 5 bases and J by 3 bases, with 8 bases of the junction left unmatched. Germline values: CDR1 SGHTA, CDR2 FQGNSA. Written as DNA, the CDR3 is TGTGCCAGCAGCCAAAGACCGGGACTAGCGGAAGAGACCCAGTACTTC. Its translation is CASSQRPGLAEETQYF.

The chain recombines TRBV7-3 with TRBJ2-3; 10 bases align to TRBD2. V trimming: 6 bases; J trimming: 1 base; junction bases outside the gene matches: 13. Germline CDR1 SGHTA, CDR2 FQGTGA. The CDR3 totals 18 residues. The CDR3 region has the DNA TGTGCCAGCAGTGAGGCACCTGGACTAGCGGTAGGCACAGATACGCAGTATTTT. It encodes CASSEAPGLAVGTDTQYF.

The CDR3: CASSSLRDRAPLVNTEAFF. As DNA, the CDR3 is TGCGCCAGCAGCTCCCTCCGGGACAGGGCGCCTTTGGTGAACACTGAAGCTTTCTTT. The chain employs TRBV5-1 and TRBJ1-1, with 9 bases matching TRBD1. V was pared by 3 bases and J by 0 bases, with 15 bases of the junction left unmatched. The CDR3 sequence is 19 residues long. The germline CDR1 and CDR2 sequences are SGHRS and YFSETQ.

This chain connects TRBV18 to TRBJ1-1; 10 bases are shared with TRBD1. CDR3 length: 17 residues. V was clipped by 3 bases and J by 5 bases; unmatched bases: 12. From germline, CDR1 is KGHSH and CDR2 LQKENI. In DNA, the CDR3 is TGTGCCAGCTCACCTTTCCCGCCGCGGACAGGGGGGACTGAAGCTTTCTTT. Protein sequence: CASSPFPPRTGGTEAFF.

The chain links TRBV6-5 to TRBJ2-1, with D perhaps matching TRBD2 (7 bases). Trimming removed 0 bases from V and 7 bases from J, with 13 bases in between. The CDR3 is 15 residues long. CDR1 is MNHEY and CDR2 is SVGAGI in the germline V gene. The CDR3 DNA is TGTGCCAGCAGTTACTCGAATGAGGGGGGGAATGAGCAGTTCTTC. This encodes CASSYSNEGGNEQFF.

The J gene is TRBJ2-1, the V gene TRBV11-1; 11 nucleotides match TRBD2. Germline V gene sequence: CDR1 SGHAT, CDR2 FQDESV (reference sequence). V dropped 5 bases and J dropped 4; count of bases not matched to a gene: 4. The CDR3 length is 15 residues. CDR3 in amino acids: CASSLSGGAYNEQFF. CDR3 coding DNA: TGTGCCAGCAGCCTTAGCGGGGGGGCTTACAATGAGCAGTTCTTC. Supplemented by reference TRBV11-1 and TRBJ2-1, the full variable domain reads EAEVAQSPRYKITEKSQAVAFWCDPISGHATLYWYRQILGQGPELLVQFQDESVVDDSQLPKDRFSAERLKGVDSTLKIQPAELGDSAMYLCASSLSGGAYNEQFFGPGTRLTVL.

The chain joins TRBV19 to TRBJ2-3; D possibly corresponds to TRBD2 (6 bases). Deletions cut 7 bases from V and 4 bases from J, with 15 bases between. This CDR3 has 14 amino acids. CDR1 is LNHDA, CDR2 SQIVND, per germline (reference sequence). CDR3 residues: CASTGTEGADTQYF. In DNA form, the CDR3 reads TGTGCCAGTACAGGGACTGAAGGAGCAGATACGCAGTATTTT.

This chain uses TRBV7-9 with TRBJ2-1; TRBD2 matches at 8 bases. The CDR3 totals 14 residues. In germline, CDR1 is SEHNR, CDR2 FQNEAQ (reference sequence). The junction had 8 bases not matched to a gene; V was cut back by 5 bases and J by 8 bases. CDR3 loop: CASSIGTRNYEQFF. DNA of the CDR3: TGTGCCAGCAGCATTGGGACTAGGAATTATGAGCAGTTCTTC.

J is TRBJ2-3 and V is TRBV27, with TRBD2 matching over 13 bases. Trimming took 4 bases from V and 2 from J; bases not matched to a gene: 6. This CDR3 has 17 residues. CDR1 and CDR2 from the germline V gene are MNHEY and SMNVEV (reference sequence). The CDR3 bases are TGTGCCAGCAGTTCGACTAGCGGGGGGCGATACACAGATACGCAGTATTTT. It specifies CASSSTSGGRYTDTQYF.

This chain connects TRBV10-3 to TRBJ2-5, with TRBD2 matching over 8 bases. Looked up from germline, CDR1 is ENHRY and CDR2 is SYGVKD. After removal of 3 bases from V and 5 bases from J, the junction contained 5 bases not matched to a gene. This CDR3 spans 14 amino acids. The CDR3: CAISDGGGRETQYF. The CDR3, as DNA: TGTGCCATCAGTGATGGCGGGGGGCGGGAGACCCAGTACTTC.

The chain employs TRBV5-1 and TRBJ1-5; 7 bases align to TRBD1. V was clipped by 0 bases and J by 4 bases; unmatched bases: 10. CDR1 is SGHRS and CDR2 is YFSETQ in the germline V gene. This CDR3 region has 17 residues. In DNA, the CDR3 is TGCGCCAGCAGCTTGGTCCCGACAGGGAATGGGAATCAGCCCCAGCATTTT. This sequence encodes CASSLVPTGNGNQPQHF.